Sequencing of this T cell receptor (beta chain) was carried out in a study of T cell responses to AZD1222 COVID-19 vaccine. Findings and caveats of the study: A rise in Spike-specific TCR breadth and depth followed two AZD1222 doses. Spike as a whole was targeted by vaccine-associated CD4 TCRs, dominant at 160-218 and 743-854. Repertoire sampling was restricted to post-peak T cell response timepoints.

Generated by immunoSEQ multiplex PCR, the TCRdb table keeps only in-frame clones and is missing some. Of over 150,000 clones listed, 70% to 90% are singletons. Note on this clone: Its antigen is not identified.

The source was peripheral blood, collected 28 days after the second AZD1222 dose. The receptor was derived from an adult who received the AZD1222 COVID-19 vaccine.

CDR3 in amino acids: CASGLSSYNEQFF. DNA for the CDR3: TGTGCCAGTGGCCTGAGCTCCTACAATGAGCAGTTCTTC. This sequence joins TRBV11-3 and TRBJ2-1, with no clear D. Germline-derived CDR1 and CDR2 are SGHNT and YENEEA. The CDR3 loop spans 13 amino acids. V was shortened by 9 bases and J by 0 bases, with 9 bases between the two germline ends.